One and the same sample provided the 27 T cell receptor beta chains below, sequenced in a study of CD8 T cells in Susac syndrome. A quantity of 0.5 to 1 ug RNA underwent reverse transcription using random hexamers. TCRdb used MiXCR to reprocess the immunoSEQ multiplex PCR reads, holding one entry per CDR3 protein. This table holds more than 100,000 distinct CDR3 sequences, nearly 95% found once. Sequences were obtained from CD4+ T cells from PBMCs. The receptors come from a human donor in good health.

The J gene is TRBJ2-1, the V gene TRBV7-9; possibly TRBD1 or TRBD2 for D (5 bases each). The CDR3 totals 15 residues. Germline V gene data show CDR1 as SEHNR and CDR2 as FQNEAQ (reference sequence). V was clipped by 8 bases and J by 1 base, with 15 bases between them. In nucleotides, the CDR3 is TGTGCCAGCGAGGAAGCGAGGGGTTCCTACAATGAGCAGTTCTTC. Amino acids: CASEEARGSYNEQFF. The variable domain in full, with the rest retrieved from reference TRBV7-9 and TRBJ2-1, is DTGVSQNPRHKITKRGQNVTFRCDPISEHNRLYWYRQTLGQGPEFLTYFQNEAQLEKSRLLSDRFSAERPKGSFSTLEIQRTEQGDSAMYLCASEEARGSYNEQFFGPGTRLTVL.

This clonotype was detected once. CDR3 nucleotide sequence: TGTGCCAGCACTGCGGGTAGCGGAGTCTCTGGGGCCAACGTCCTGACTTTC. It yields the protein CASTAGSGVSGANVLTF. The J gene is TRBJ2-6, the V gene TRBV6-1, with D perhaps TRBD2 (6 bases). Germline values: CDR1 MNHNS, CDR2 SASEGT. The CDR3 is 17 amino acids. Trimming left V 7 bases short and J 0 bases short, with 16 bases between.

J is TRBJ1-3 and V is TRBV9, with a weak D call TRBD1 (5 bases). The CDR3 sequence is 16 residues long. Trimming took 0 bases from V and 4 from J, leaving 14 bases between them. CDR1 is SGDLS, CDR2 YYNGEE, per germline. CDR3 protein: CASSVGDVAGGNTIYF. The CDR3, as DNA: TGTGCCAGCAGCGTAGGGGATGTGGCAGGGGGAAACACCATATATTTT.

The rearrangement joins TRBV20-1 to TRBJ2-6; D is perhaps TRBD1 (5 bases). V gave up 5 bases and J gave up 13 bases, with 18 bases separating them. Germline CDR1 DFQATT, CDR2 SNEGSKA (reference sequence). The CDR3 runs 13 residues. The CDR3 protein is CSAPERQGIVLTF. The CDR3 region has the DNA TGCAGTGCTCCGGAGAGGCAGGGTATAGTCCTGACTTTC.

The chain uses TRBV30 and TRBJ2-2; 8 positions match TRBD1. From germline, CDR1 is GTSNPN and CDR2 SVGIG (reference sequence). The V segment lost 3 bases and the J segment 6 bases; nucleotides outside the gene matches: 9. The CDR3 runs to 15 residues. The CDR3 loop is CAWRRDRLVPGELFF. The CDR3 DNA follows: TGTGCCTGGAGAAGGGACAGGTTGGTCCCCGGGGAGCTGTTTTTT.

This chain connects TRBV5-1 to TRBJ2-2; D may match TRBD1 or TRBD2 (5 bases each). The CDR3 extends over 16 amino acids. Trimming shortened V by 3 bases and J by 0 bases, and 12 bases separated the two germline ends. Germline assignment: CDR1 SGHRS and CDR2 YFSETQ. The CDR3 nucleotides read TGCGCCAGCAGCTCCCGGGGCGCCGCGAACACCGGGGAGCTGTTTTTT. As protein: CASSSRGAANTGELFF.

J is TRBJ2-7 and V is TRBV12-3 or TRBV12-4; 8 nucleotides line up with TRBD1. V lost 6 bases and J lost 5; bases outside the gene matches: 6. The CDR3 runs 13 residues. The CDR3 sequence is CASSLTGENEQYF. In nucleotides, the CDR3 is TGTGCCAGCAGCCTGACAGGGGAGAACGAGCAGTACTTC.

The rearrangement uses TRBV2 and TRBJ1-2, with 11 bases identical to TRBD1. The germline CDR1 and CDR2 sequences are SNHLY and FYNNEI. The V gene end was trimmed by 7 bases and the J gene end by 3 bases; junction bases not matched to a gene: 7. This CDR3 contains 15 residues. CDR3: CASIWGQGGDYGYTF. The CDR3 nucleotides read TGTGCCAGCATCTGGGGACAGGGGGGCGACTATGGCTACACCTTC.

This sequence joins TRBV3-1 and TRBJ1-2; TRBD1 agrees at 10 bases. Germline V gene data show CDR1 as LGHDT and CDR2 as YNNKEL (reference sequence). The CDR3 has 17 residues. Trimming took 1 base from V and 8 from J; bases not matched to a gene: 13. The CDR3: CASSQGDRGTLAGGYTF. Here the CDR3 DNA reads TGTGCCAGCAGCCAAGGGGACAGGGGAACGCTGGCTGGAGGCTACACCTTC.

The V call is TRBV5-1, the J call TRBJ2-1; D might be TRBD2 (6 bases). This CDR3 is 17 amino acids long. Germline lookup yields CDR1 SGHRS and CDR2 YFSETQ. Trimming stripped 1 base from V and 3 bases from J, with 17 bases between. The CDR3, as DNA: TGCGCCAGCAGCTTGCGCCCTGTACTAGCATTCTACAATGAGCAGTTCTTC. This sequence encodes CASSLRPVLAFYNEQFF.

This chain joins TRBV20-1 and TRBJ2-2, with D unresolved. V was clipped by 0 bases and J by 6 bases, with 8 bases between them. CDR3 length: 13 residues. Germline V CDR1 and CDR2: DFQATT, SNEGSKA (reference sequence). The CDR3 here is CSARETLAGELFF. DNA for the CDR3: TGCAGTGCTAGAGAAACTTTAGCCGGGGAGCTGTTTTTT.

The genes are TRBV28 and TRBJ2-5; 7 positions match TRBD1. CDR1 and CDR2 from the germline V gene are MDHEN and SYDVKM. The CDR3 extends over 12 amino acids. V shed 6 bases and J 5 bases; nucleotides not matched to a gene: 3. The CDR3 DNA is TGTGCCAGCAGACCACAGGGGGAGACCCAGTACTTC. This translates into CASRPQGETQYF.

The chain combines TRBV10-2 with TRBJ1-1; 8 bases match TRBD1. The CDR3 has 12 amino acids. Germline values: CDR1 WSHSY, CDR2 SAAADI. V trimming: 6 bases; J trimming: 7 bases; junction bases outside the gene matches: 4. The chain's CDR3 is CASRKTGVEAFF. CDR3 nucleotides: TGCGCCAGCAGAAAGACAGGGGTTGAAGCTTTCTTT.

This clonotype came up once. The chain uses TRBV27 and TRBJ2-7; possible D gene TRBD2, 7 bases. The CDR3 runs to 13 residues. Germline CDR1 MNHEY, CDR2 SMNVEV (reference sequence). The V and J ends lost 7 bases and 6 bases respectively, with 16 bases between them. DNA of the CDR3: TGTGCCAGCAAGGGAGTCGCGGGGGCCGAGCAGTACTTC. Its translation is CASKGVAGAEQYF.

V usage is TRBV3-1 and J usage is TRBJ2-3; 8 bases match TRBD1. The length of the CDR3 is 17 residues. The germline gives CDR1 LGHDT, CDR2 YNNKEL (reference sequence). V gave up 3 bases and J gave up 4 bases; unmatched junction bases: 12. In nucleotides, the CDR3 is TGTGCCAGCAGCCACGAGGGACAGGTTCGAGTTGCAGATACGCAGTATTTT. Translation: CASSHEGQVRVADTQYF.

The chain uses TRBV7-9 and TRBJ2-3; no clear D. Germline CDR1 and CDR2: SEHNR and FQNEAQ (reference sequence). V was cut by 5 bases and J by 0 bases, with 12 bases left in between. The length of the CDR3 is 15 residues. As DNA, the CDR3 is TGTGCCAGCAGCCCTAGGCTAATTAGCACAGATACGCAGTATTTT. It encodes CASSPRLISTDTQYF.

The J gene is TRBJ2-3, the V gene TRBV28; D is unclear. The V end lost 5 bases, the J end lost 6 bases, and 9 bases lay between the germline ends. The CDR3 is made up of 12 amino acids. Germline V gene data show CDR1 as MDHEN and CDR2 as SYDVKM. CDR3 residues: CASSTRTDTQYF. The CDR3 DNA is TGTGCCAGCAGTACACGGACCGATACGCAGTATTTT.

The V call is TRBV12-3 or TRBV12-4, the J call TRBJ2-5; 9 nucleotides line up with TRBD2. J gave up 5 bases and V 6 bases, and 4 bases lay outside the gene matches. The CDR3 is 13 residues long. CDR3 bases: TGTGCCAGCAGGATAGCGGGAGTGGAGACCCAGTACTTC. This sequence encodes CASRIAGVETQYF.

This clonotype was detected only once. CDR3 amino acids: CASSSSGGYNYGYTF. The CDR3 DNA reads as TGTGCCAGCAGCTCTTCAGGCGGCTATAACTATGGCTACACCTTC. The rearrangement links TRBV7-2 to TRBJ1-2, with no clear D. CDR1 SGHTA and CDR2 FQGNSA come from the germline V gene. The CDR3 totals 15 residues. Trimming shortened V by 4 bases and J by 1 base, and 13 bases separated the two germline ends.

This clonotype appeared a single time. The V gene is TRBV19, the J gene TRBJ1-1, with a possible D match to TRBD1 (6 bases). The germline CDR1 and CDR2 sequences are LNHDA and SQIVND (reference sequence). The V gene lost 5 bases and the J gene lost 4 bases, with 11 bases spanning the gap. CDR3 length: 13 residues. The CDR3 coding sequence is TGTGCCAGTAGTGTTACAGGGCCCACTGAAGCTTTCTTT. This gives the protein CASSVTGPTEAFF.

The chain recombines TRBV28 with TRBJ2-3; D not certain. CDR3 length equals 15 residues. V gave up 3 bases and J gave up 2 bases, with 12 bases separating them. Germline V CDR1 and CDR2: MDHEN, SYDVKM. CDR3 bases: TGTGCCAGCAGTTTCACAGTCCTAAACACAGATACGCAGTATTTT. Amino acids: CASSFTVLNTDTQYF.

The chain joins TRBV18 to TRBJ2-1, with D perhaps TRBD2 (5 bases). The CDR3 extends over 14 amino acids. Between the trimmed V and J ends, which lost 2 bases and 8 bases, there was a span of 13 bases. The germline V gene has CDR1 KGHSH and CDR2 LQKENI. CDR3 bases: TGTGCCAGCTCACCAGGCCTAGCTCTTGATGAGCAGTTCTTC. It codes for CASSPGLALDEQFF.

The V and J genes are TRBV5-1 and TRBJ1-4; a possible D gene is TRBD1 (6 bases). Germline V gene lookup returns CDR1 SGHRS and CDR2 YFSETQ. This CDR3 is 13 amino acids long. Trimming pared 4 bases from V and 5 bases from J, leaving 9 bases between. Written as DNA, the CDR3 is TGCGCCAGCAGCGTAGGGGGAAATGAAAAACTGTTTTTT. Protein: CASSVGGNEKLFF. The full variable domain, its missing parts supplied by reference TRBV5-1 and TRBJ1-4, is KAGVTQTPRYLIKTRGQQVTLSCSPISGHRSVSWYQQTPGQGLQFLFEYFSETQRNKGNFPGRFSGRQFSNSRSEMNVSTLELGDSALYLCASSVGGNEKLFFGSGTQLSVL.

The rearrangement links TRBV20-1 to TRBJ2-7; 9 nucleotides match TRBD2. Trimming at V came to 5 bases and at J to 6 bases, leaving 8 bases not matched to a gene. CDR1 and CDR2 from the germline V gene are DFQATT and SNEGSKA (reference sequence). This CDR3 comprises 13 residues. DNA for the CDR3: TGCAGTGCTCAAGGGCTAGCGGGAAGCGAGCAGTACTTC. It encodes CSAQGLAGSEQYF.

The V and J genes are TRBV9 and TRBJ1-1, with a weak D call TRBD1 (5 bases). V lost 0 bases to trimming and J lost 7 bases, with 10 bases between them. The CDR3 loop spans 13 amino acids. Germline-derived CDR1 and CDR2 are SGDLS and YYNGEE. This chain's CDR3 is CASSVARGSEAFF. The CDR3, as DNA: TGTGCCAGCAGCGTAGCTCGGGGGAGTGAAGCTTTCTTT.

The chain combines TRBV25-1 with TRBJ1-2; D call uncertain. Trimming removed 3 bases from V and 3 bases from J, with 5 bases in between. Germline-derived CDR1 and CDR2 are MGHDK and SYGVNS. The CDR3 is made up of 12 amino acids. CDR3 coding DNA: TGTGCCAGCAGTGAGGCATACTATGGCTACACCTTC. It yields the protein CASSEAYYGYTF.

J is TRBJ2-7 and V is TRBV3-1; tentative D call: TRBD2 (6 bases). Looked up from germline, CDR1 is LGHDT and CDR2 is YNNKEL (reference sequence). Between the trimmed V and J ends, which lost 6 bases and 7 bases, there was a span of 16 bases. This CDR3 contains 13 residues. CDR3 region: CASSPGTHSEQYF. As DNA, the CDR3 is TGTGCCAGCAGTCCCGGGACTCATAGTGAGCAGTACTTC.